A selection of T cell receptor beta chains follows, all from one sample in a study of blood T cell repertoires in COVID-19. Method: immunoSEQ multiplex PCR; TCRdb's copy keeps in-frame clones and lacks some. The sample has 100,000 to 130,000 clones; about 89% are singletons. Sequenced input: peripheral blood. These receptors were taken from a man aged 35-49 years with active or convalescent COVID-19. Each CDR3 is given with its conserved first and last residue. A D gene is named only where the DNA matches it firmly.

>TRBV18|TRBD1|TRBJ1-3
CASSPGTGAGNTIYF
>TRBV21-1|NA|TRBJ2-1
CASSSQGTSGSSSSYNEQFF
>TRBV6-2/TRBV6-3|TRBD2|TRBJ2-5
CASSWTSGTRGETQYF
>TRBV7-3|NA|TRBJ1-3
CASSPGQNSGNTIYF
>TRBV29-1|NA|TRBJ1-1
CSVVQGNTEAFF
>TRBV10-2|TRBD2|TRBJ2-5
CASRKGWLAGGPGETQYF
>TRBV21-1|NA|TRBJ1-5
CASSKGGEGASNQPQHF
>TRBV7-2|TRBD1|TRBJ2-1
CASSSGQGSYNEQFF
>TRBV4-1|NA|TRBJ1-3
CASSQTGVSGNTIYF
>TRBV7-3|NA|TRBJ1-1
CASSFQIGTEAFF
>TRBV24-1|TRBD1|TRBJ1-5
CATRGTGLNQPQHF
>TRBV5-6|NA|TRBJ1-2
CASSLGPPTYGYTF
>TRBV27|NA|TRBJ2-3
CASSPRTDTQYF
>TRBV30|NA|TRBJ2-1
CAWSGGAMVYNEQFF
>TRBV6-1|TRBD2|TRBJ2-5
CASSEPRRLALAETQYF
>TRBV9|NA|TRBJ2-5
CASSSDGGETQYF
>TRBV7-9|TRBD1|TRBJ2-2
CASSYRDRDTGELFF
>TRBV15|NA|TRBJ2-3
CATSRGGAVTDTQYF
>TRBV7-2|TRBD2|TRBJ2-2
CASKSSGGSNTGELFF
>TRBV12-3/TRBV12-4|NA|TRBJ1-2
CASSLGKSYGYTF
>TRBV30|NA|TRBJ2-1
CAWLQPGYNEQFF
>TRBV7-2|TRBD1|TRBJ1-6
CASSGTGTGARSPLHF
>TRBV19|TRBD2|TRBJ2-1
CASRPPLAGGRNEQFF
>TRBV12-3/TRBV12-4|NA|TRBJ2-7
CASSLRSREQYF
>TRBV28|NA|TRBJ1-3
CASRSPNPGYSGNTIYF
>TRBV6-2/TRBV6-3|TRBD1|TRBJ1-1
CASSYPDRGHWNTEAFF
>TRBV23-1|NA|TRBJ2-1
CASRGAPVGLDEQFF
>TRBV4-2|TRBD2|TRBJ2-1
CASSQEGLATYNEQFF
>TRBV28|TRBD1|TRBJ1-2
CASSFTGGRGYTF
>TRBV19|NA|TRBJ1-1
CASSMAVNTEAFF
>TRBV7-2|TRBD2|TRBJ2-2
CASSRDYNTGELFF
>TRBV13|TRBD1|TRBJ1-4
CASSPYPEQGGPTNEKLFF
>TRBV6-5|TRBD2|TRBJ2-7
CASSTTSGSSYEQYF
>TRBV9|NA|TRBJ2-7
CASSVDRGTEQYF
>TRBV5-1|NA|TRBJ1-2
CASSLGRTDYGYTF
>TRBV19|NA|TRBJ1-1
CASSIGRTVNTEAFF
>TRBV11-3|TRBD2|TRBJ2-3
CASSSGLAGELGLDTQYF
>TRBV11-2|TRBD1|TRBJ2-1
CASSPPGQGRQNEQFF
>TRBV27|TRBD2|TRBJ2-5
CASRLAGEETQYF
>TRBV14|NA|TRBJ1-1
CASRRNTEAFF
>TRBV19|NA|TRBJ2-2
CASSIFGYAGELFF
>TRBV19|NA|TRBJ1-1
CASSIQGTMNTEAFF
>TRBV7-8|TRBD2|TRBJ2-7
CASSWDYRAVPEQYF
>TRBV2|TRBD1|TRBJ1-1
CASRATGGNTEAFF
>TRBV28|TRBD1|TRBJ2-5
CASSSPQGAIETQYF
>TRBV18|NA|TRBJ2-7
CASSPGLSDEQYF
>TRBV6-2/TRBV6-3|TRBD1|TRBJ2-7
CASSPLPGQSSYEQYF
>TRBV4-3|NA|TRBJ2-1
CASSQSTVNHEQFF
>TRBV7-2|NA|TRBJ1-2
CASTSTPQTASYGYTF
>TRBV6-5|TRBD1|TRBJ1-1
CASSYSTDRVAAFF
>TRBV7-2|NA|TRBJ1-2
CASSLRIGHRSSNYGYTF
>TRBV28|NA|TRBJ1-2
CASSPDRPSYGYTF
>TRBV4-1|TRBD2|TRBJ2-7
CASSPNGLAGGYEQYF
>TRBV7-2|TRBD2|TRBJ2-1
CASSLVTGGPYEQFF
>TRBV29-1|TRBD2|TRBJ2-7
CSVEDPLAGGREQYF
>TRBV3-1/TRBV3-2|NA|TRBJ2-2
CASSQTGSANTGELFF
>TRBV29-1|NA|TRBJ1-1
CSVVGGNTEAFF